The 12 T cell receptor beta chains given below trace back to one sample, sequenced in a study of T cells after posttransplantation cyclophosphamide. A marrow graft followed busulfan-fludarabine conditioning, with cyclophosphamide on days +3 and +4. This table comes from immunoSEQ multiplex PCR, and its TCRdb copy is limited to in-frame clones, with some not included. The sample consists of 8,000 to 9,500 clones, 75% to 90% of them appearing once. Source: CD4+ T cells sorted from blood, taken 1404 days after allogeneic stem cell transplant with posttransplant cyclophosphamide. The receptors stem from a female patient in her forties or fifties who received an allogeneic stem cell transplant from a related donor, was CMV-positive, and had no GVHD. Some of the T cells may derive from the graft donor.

The CDR3 region is CASSEMAGYEQYF. The CDR3 region has the DNA TGTGCCAGCAGTGAAATGGCTGGTTACGAGCAGTACTTC. The V gene is TRBV2, the J gene TRBJ2-7; D remains ambiguous. Germline V gene data show CDR1 as SNHLY and CDR2 as FYNNEI. The CDR3 sequence is 13 residues long. Trimming left V 2 bases short and J 4 bases short, with 9 bases between.

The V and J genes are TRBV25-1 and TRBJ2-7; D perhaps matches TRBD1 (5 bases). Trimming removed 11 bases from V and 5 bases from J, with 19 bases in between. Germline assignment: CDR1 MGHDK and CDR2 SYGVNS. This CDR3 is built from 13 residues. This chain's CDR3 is CAQRSAQGNEQYF. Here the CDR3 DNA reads TGTGCCCAGAGGTCCGCCCAGGGCAACGAGCAGTACTTC.

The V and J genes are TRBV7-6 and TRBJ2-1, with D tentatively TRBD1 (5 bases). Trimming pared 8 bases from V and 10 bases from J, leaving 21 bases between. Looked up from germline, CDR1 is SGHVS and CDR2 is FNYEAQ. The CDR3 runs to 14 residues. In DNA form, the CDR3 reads TGTGCCAGCGGGGCTCGGGTTGGGTCGAGGGAGCAGTTCTTC. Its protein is CASGARVGSREQFF.

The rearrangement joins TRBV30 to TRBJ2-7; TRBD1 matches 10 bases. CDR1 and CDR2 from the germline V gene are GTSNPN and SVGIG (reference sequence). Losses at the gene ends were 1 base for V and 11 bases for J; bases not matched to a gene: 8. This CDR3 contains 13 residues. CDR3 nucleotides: TGTGCCTGGAGTGAGGACAGGGGGGGAGCTGAGTACTTC. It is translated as CAWSEDRGGAEYF.

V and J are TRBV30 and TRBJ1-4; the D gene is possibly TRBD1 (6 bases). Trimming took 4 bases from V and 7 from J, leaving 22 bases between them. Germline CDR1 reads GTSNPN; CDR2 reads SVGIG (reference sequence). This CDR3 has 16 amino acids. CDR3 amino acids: CAWTPRQAGAFEKLFF. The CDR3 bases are TGTGCCTGGACCCCTCGACAGGCGGGGGCTTTTGAAAAACTGTTTTTT.

Here the CDR3 reads CALPGGATNEKLFF. The CDR3 nucleotides read TGTGCCTTGCCCGGGGGGGCTACTAATGAAAAACTGTTTTTT. The J gene is TRBJ1-4, the V gene TRBV30; possible D gene TRBD1, 6 bases. V was cut by 7 bases and J by 2 bases, with 14 bases left in between. The CDR3 has 14 residues. Germline loops: CDR1 GTSNPN, CDR2 SVGIG (reference sequence).

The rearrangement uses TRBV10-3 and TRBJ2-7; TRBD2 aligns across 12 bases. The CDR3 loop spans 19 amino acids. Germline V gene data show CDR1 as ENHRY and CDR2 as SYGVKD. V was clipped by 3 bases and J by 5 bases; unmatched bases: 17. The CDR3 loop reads CAISEREASGRAQRDEQYF. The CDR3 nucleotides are TGTGCCATCAGTGAAAGGGAGGCTAGCGGGAGGGCGCAGAGGGACGAGCAGTACTTC.

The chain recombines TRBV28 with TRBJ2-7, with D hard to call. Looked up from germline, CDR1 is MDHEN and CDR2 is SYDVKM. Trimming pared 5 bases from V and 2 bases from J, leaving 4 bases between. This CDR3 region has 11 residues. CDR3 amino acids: CASSTAYEQYF. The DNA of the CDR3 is TGTGCCAGCAGTACAGCCTACGAGCAGTACTTC.

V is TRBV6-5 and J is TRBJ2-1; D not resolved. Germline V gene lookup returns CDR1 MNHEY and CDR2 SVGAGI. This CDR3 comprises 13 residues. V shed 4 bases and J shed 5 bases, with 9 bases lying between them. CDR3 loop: CASSFAPHNEQFF. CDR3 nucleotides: TGTGCCAGCAGTTTCGCGCCCCACAATGAGCAGTTCTTC.

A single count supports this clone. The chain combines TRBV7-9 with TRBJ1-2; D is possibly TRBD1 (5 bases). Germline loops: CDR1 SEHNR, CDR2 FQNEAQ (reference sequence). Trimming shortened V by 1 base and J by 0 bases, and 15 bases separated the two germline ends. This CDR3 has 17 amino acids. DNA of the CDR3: TGTGCCAGCAGCTTAGTTGTGGGGCCCAAAGCTAACTATGGCTACACCTTC. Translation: CASSLVVGPKANYGYTF. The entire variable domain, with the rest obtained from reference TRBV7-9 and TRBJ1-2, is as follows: DTGVSQNPRHKITKRGQNVTFRCDPISEHNRLYWYRQTLGQGPEFLTYFQNEAQLEKSRLLSDRFSAERPKGSFSTLEIQRTEQGDSAMYLCASSLVVGPKANYGYTFGSGTRLTVV.

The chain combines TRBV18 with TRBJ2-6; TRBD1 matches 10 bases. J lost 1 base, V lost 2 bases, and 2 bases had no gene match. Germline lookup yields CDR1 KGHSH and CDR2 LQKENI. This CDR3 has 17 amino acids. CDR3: CASSPRTGGSGANVLTF. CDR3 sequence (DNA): TGTGCCAGCTCACCAAGGACAGGGGGTTCTGGGGCCAACGTCCTGACTTTC.

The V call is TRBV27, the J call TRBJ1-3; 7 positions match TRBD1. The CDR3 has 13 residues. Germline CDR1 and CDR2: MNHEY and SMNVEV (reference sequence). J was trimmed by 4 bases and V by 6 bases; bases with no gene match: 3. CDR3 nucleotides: TGTGCCAGCAGAGCGACAGGGGGAAACACCATATATTTT. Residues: CASRATGGNTIYF.